This paragraph covers one TCR beta chain sequence. There were only Caucasian adults among the donors, and all lived in Nashville, Tennessee. These data belong to a study of shared clonotypes between healthy human individuals. The protocol was immunoSEQ multiplex PCR, while the TCRdb copy is restricted to in-frame clones and leaves out a portion. Of some 2,500,000 clones in the sample, 80% to 95% were seen once. The sequenced sample was naive CD4+ T cells from PBMCs. Subset denoted: CD45RA+ positively selected. This TCR derives from a man aged 18 to 30 in good health. Some clones in this sample may be carry-over from other donors' samples.

CDR3 nucleotides: TGCGCCAGCAGCCAAGATTCGTGGAGGGAGCACACAGATACGCAGTATTTT. It translates to CASSQDSWREHTDTQYF. The V gene is TRBV4-1, the J gene TRBJ2-3; possible D gene TRBD2, 6 bases. CDR1 and CDR2 from the germline V gene are MGHRA and YSYEKL. V was pared by 0 bases and J by 2 bases, with 15 bases between. There are 17 residues in the CDR3.